This passage covers 18 T cell receptor beta chains from one sample sequenced in a study of post-analysis software for immune sequencing data. Findings of the study overall: TRBV5-6, TRBV5-1 and TRBV20-1 were among four to six TRBV segments more frequent in patients than controls.

The TCR beta cDNA libraries contained unique molecular identifiers. TCRdb redid the calling of the PCR reads with MiXCR, one entry per CDR3 protein. The profile shows about 500,000 distinct CDR3 sequences, around 40% of them singletons. Antigens for these TCRs are unknown. The sample consisted of blood. The receptors come from a girl aged 5-17 years with multiple sclerosis.

The chain combines TRBV9 with TRBJ2-5; D uncertain. This CDR3 comprises 12 residues. Trimming left V 3 bases short and J 11 bases short, with 14 bases between. Germline V lookup: CDR1 SGDLS, CDR2 YYNGEE. The DNA of the CDR3 is TGTGCCAGCAGCGCCCGGTTAAATGAGCAGTACTTC. Translating gives CASSARLNEQYF.

V gene TRBV5-1 combines with J gene TRBJ2-2; D call uncertain. The germline gives CDR1 SGHRS, CDR2 YFSETQ. This CDR3 spans 14 amino acids. Trimming removed 4 bases at V and 1 base at J, with 8 bases between. The CDR3 here is CASSHRGNTGELFF. The CDR3 nucleotides read TGCGCCAGCAGCCATCGAGGGAACACCGGGGAGCTGTTTTTT.

CDR3 nucleotides: TGCGCCAGCAGCCAGGGACAAGGGCATAGCACAGATACGCAGTATTTT. It yields the protein CASSQGQGHSTDTQYF. V is TRBV5-1 and J is TRBJ2-3; tentative D call: TRBD1 (6 bases). This CDR3 has 16 amino acids. V lost 4 bases and J lost 0, with 15 bases in between. Germline loops: CDR1 SGHRS, CDR2 YFSETQ. The whole variable domain, filled in from reference TRBV5-1 and TRBJ2-3, reads KAGVTQTPRYLIKTRGQQVTLSCSPISGHRSVSWYQQTPGQGLQFLFEYFSETQRNKGNFPGRFSGRQFSNSRSEMNVSTLELGDSALYLCASSQGQGHSTDTQYFGPGTRLTVL.

The CDR3 spells CASTGGVGDRPQHF. CDR3 DNA sequence: TGCGCCAGCACCGGGGGCGTAGGAGATCGGCCCCAGCATTTT. The chain has TRBV4-1 and TRBJ1-5, with a weak D call TRBD1 (6 bases). Germline CDR1 and CDR2: MGHRA and YSYEKL. The CDR3 runs to 14 residues. Trimming stripped 7 bases from V and 9 bases from J, with 19 bases between.

The gene calls are TRBV12-3 or TRBV12-4 and TRBJ1-1; D call uncertain. CDR3 length: 14 amino acids. Deletions cut 6 bases from V and 3 bases from J, with 14 bases between. The DNA for the CDR3 is TGTGCCAGCAGACATAGGACGTCTTACACTGAAGCTTTCTTT. Its translation is CASRHRTSYTEAFF.

J is TRBJ2-7 and V is TRBV10-3, with D perhaps matching TRBD1 or TRBD2 (5 bases each). Between the trimmed V and J ends, which lost 5 bases and 0 bases, there was a span of 11 bases. Germline V gene lookup returns CDR1 ENHRY and CDR2 SYGVKD. This CDR3 contains 14 residues. CDR3 protein: CAISTGRSSYEQYF. As DNA, the CDR3 is TGTGCCATCAGTACGGGACGGAGCTCCTACGAGCAGTACTTC.

The chain employs TRBV6-1 and TRBJ1-5; D is unresolved. Germline CDR1 and CDR2: MNHNS and SASEGT. V was cut by 0 bases and J by 3 bases, with 6 bases left in between. The CDR3 length is 14 residues. The CDR3: CASSEAWINQPQHF. The CDR3, as DNA: TGTGCCAGCAGTGAAGCGTGGATCAATCAGCCCCAGCATTTT.

This chain connects TRBV5-5 to TRBJ2-5; 8 bases are a match to TRBD2. Germline CDR1 SGHKS, CDR2 YYEKEE (reference sequence). The CDR3 totals 15 residues. V was pared by 6 bases and J by 5 bases, with 12 bases of the junction left unmatched. CDR3 in amino acids: CASTFTGGERETQYF. The CDR3 DNA reads TGTGCCAGCACCTTTACCGGGGGGGAACGGGAGACCCAGTACTTC.

The chain uses TRBV12-3 or TRBV12-4 and TRBJ2-1, with TRBD2 matching 10 bases. The CDR3 contains 14 residues. The ends lost 6 bases at V and 8 bases at J; junction bases unmatched: 7. As DNA, the CDR3 is TGTGCCAGCAGCTTCTCTAGCGGGAGCTATGAGCAGTTCTTC. Protein: CASSFSSGSYEQFF.

The chain links TRBV28 to TRBJ1-1; D gene unclear. CDR3 length equals 15 residues. Looked up from germline, CDR1 is MDHEN and CDR2 is SYDVKM. V was clipped by 5 bases and J by 7 bases, with 20 bases between them. The CDR3 loop is CASSRSPVTSGEAFF. The CDR3 DNA sequence: TGTGCCAGCAGTAGGAGCCCAGTTACAAGTGGTGAAGCTTTCTTT.

This chain joins TRBV28 and TRBJ2-7; perhaps D is TRBD1 or TRBD2 (9 bases each). Deletions cut 6 bases from V and 0 bases from J, with 24 bases between. Germline V gene data show CDR1 as MDHEN and CDR2 as SYDVKM. This CDR3 region has 18 residues. This chain's CDR3 is CASRGGQGLTSGSYEQYF. In nucleotides, the CDR3 is TGTGCCAGCAGGGGGGGACAGGGACTGACTAGCGGCTCCTACGAGCAGTACTTC.

This clonotype has just a few counts. The chain couples TRBV18 to TRBJ1-2; TRBD1 is a possible D gene (5 bases). CDR3 size: 14 residues. CDR1 and CDR2 from the germline V gene are KGHSH and LQKENI. Trimming stripped 4 bases from V and 5 bases from J, with 14 bases between. CDR3 amino acids: CASSLRQGGYGYTF. The CDR3, as DNA: TGTGCCAGCTCACTTCGTCAGGGAGGGTATGGCTACACCTTC.

The chain couples TRBV20-1 to TRBJ1-5; 7 bases match TRBD1. After removal of 6 bases from V and 0 bases from J, the junction contained 11 bases not matched to a gene. The CDR3 is 16 residues long. The germline V gene has CDR1 DFQATT and CDR2 SNEGSKA (reference sequence). The CDR3 sequence is CSAAHGTAYSNQPQHF. The DNA of the CDR3 is TGCAGTGCCGCGCACGGGACAGCTTATAGCAATCAGCCCCAGCATTTT.

This chain joins TRBV4-1 and TRBJ2-1; TRBD2 matches 9 bases. This CDR3 is built from 17 residues. The germline V gene encodes CDR1 MGHRA and CDR2 YSYEKL. J was trimmed by 8 bases and V by 3 bases; bases with no gene match: 14. The CDR3 reads CASSHGASGMDVYEQFF. In nucleotides, the CDR3 is TGCGCCAGCAGCCACGGGGCTAGCGGGATGGATGTCTATGAGCAGTTCTTC.

This clonotype is a singleton in its sample. Germline is not matched at one junction end, which may reflect a read error. The J gene is TRBJ1-4, the V gene TRBV11-1, with 10 nucleotides matching TRBD1. CDR1 and CDR2 from the germline V gene are SGHAT and FQDESV (reference sequence). The CDR3 consists of 16 residues. This chain's CDR3 is CASSKRQGAYPEKRFF. In DNA form, the CDR3 reads TGTGCCAGCAGTAAACGACAGGGGGCATACCCTGAAAAACGGTTTTTT.

This clonotype was counted a few times. The chain couples TRBV12-3 or TRBV12-4 to TRBJ2-7; D is unclear. The ends were cut back, 7 bases at V and 3 bases at J, with 7 bases in the middle. The CDR3 covers 11 residues. The CDR3 loop is CASTDSYEQYF. The CDR3 DNA sequence: TGTGCCAGCACGGATAGCTACGAGCAGTACTTC.

The chain links TRBV5-1 to TRBJ2-1; 7 positions agree with TRBD1. The germline V gene has CDR1 SGHRS and CDR2 YFSETQ. Losses at the gene ends were 2 bases for V and 4 bases for J; bases not matched to a gene: 6. This CDR3 contains 15 residues. DNA for the CDR3: TGCGCCAGCAGCTTTACCGGGACAGAGTACAATGAGCAGTTCTTC. Protein sequence: CASSFTGTEYNEQFF.

J is TRBJ2-5 and V is TRBV10-1, with D unresolved. Looked up from germline, CDR1 is WNHNN and CDR2 is SYGVQD (reference sequence). V was shortened by 5 bases and J by 2 bases, with 9 bases between the two germline ends. The CDR3 has 13 residues. The CDR3 sequence: CASSSTPQETQYF. CDR3 bases: TGCGCCAGCAGTTCGACACCGCAAGAGACCCAGTACTTC.